The 23 T cell receptor beta chains below come from one sample, sequenced in a study of blood T cell repertoires in COVID-19. Produced via immunoSEQ multiplex PCR; TCRdb's table is partial and in-frame only. The table lists a few hundred thousand clones, more than 80% of them singletons. Sequencing input: PBMCs or T cells enriched from blood (not recorded which). Receptors were obtained from a man aged 35-49 years who had recovered from COVID-19.

The rearrangement uses TRBV7-6 and TRBJ2-1; D is undetermined. Trimming removed 1 base from V and 2 bases from J, with 3 bases in between. Germline V lookup: CDR1 SGHVS, CDR2 FNYEAQ. The CDR3 runs 13 residues. As DNA, the CDR3 is TGTGCCAGCAGCTTAGGGCCCTACAATGAGCAGTTCTTC. Its protein is CASSLGPYNEQFF.

This chain connects TRBV27 to TRBJ2-7, with D perhaps TRBD2 (5 bases). Per germline, CDR1 MNHEY and CDR2 SMNVEV (reference sequence). CDR3 length: 15 amino acids. Deletions cut 4 bases from V and 3 bases from J, with 16 bases between. This CDR3 is CASSSNPGFRYEQYF. In nucleotides, the CDR3 is TGTGCCAGCAGTTCAAACCCGGGATTCCGCTACGAGCAGTACTTC.

The V call is TRBV5-6, the J call TRBJ2-3; D is undetermined. CDR3 length: 12 residues. Germline assignment: CDR1 SGHDT and CDR2 YYEEEE. Deletions cut 4 bases from V and 6 bases from J, with 9 bases between. The CDR3 DNA follows: TGTGCCAGCAGCATAACATCCGATACGCAGTATTTT. This gives the protein CASSITSDTQYF. Full variable domain (remainder filled in from reference TRBV5-6 and TRBJ2-3): DAGVTQSPTHLIKTRGQQVTLRCSPKSGHDTVSWYQQALGQGPQFIFQYYEEEERQRGNFPDRFSGHQFPNYSSELNVNALLLGDSALYLCASSITSDTQYFGPGTRLTVL.

This chain links TRBV30 with TRBJ2-5; D might be TRBD1 (6 bases). Germline assignment: CDR1 GTSNPN and CDR2 SVGIG (reference sequence). The CDR3 totals 16 residues. V lost 3 bases and J 4 bases, leaving 21 bases between the germline ends. The CDR3 region has the DNA TGTGCCTGGAGGGGAAAGGGGGTCTCACGGGGAGAGACCCAGTACTTC. Translation gives CAWRGKGVSRGETQYF.

Comment on this clone: The sample contains more than one DNA sequence encoding this CDR3. The J gene is TRBJ2-2, the V gene TRBV2; the match to TRBD1 covers 9 bases. The V segment lost 7 bases and the J segment 4 bases; nucleotides outside the gene matches: 4. The CDR3 has 14 residues. Germline lookup yields CDR1 SNHLY and CDR2 FYNNEI. CDR3 bases: TGTGCCAGCACGAGACAGGGGGGCACCGGGGAGCTGTTTTTT. It codes for CASTRQGGTGELFF.

V usage is TRBV10-1 and J usage is TRBJ2-7; TRBD1 is a possible D gene (6 bases). This CDR3 region has 13 residues. Trimming took 8 bases from V and 4 from J, leaving 15 bases between them. Germline-derived CDR1 and CDR2 are WNHNN and SYGVQD (reference sequence). The CDR3 DNA reads TGCGCCAGCTCGGGACAAAGAGGGTACGAGCAGTACTTC. Residues: CASSGQRGYEQYF.

The chain uses TRBV3-1 (or the pseudogene TRBV3-2) and TRBJ1-2, with TRBD1 matching over 8 bases. This CDR3 has 16 residues. Losses at the gene ends were 0 bases for V and 7 bases for J; bases not matched to a gene: 10. Looked up from germline, CDR1 is LGHDT and CDR2 is YNNKEL (reference sequence). Written as DNA, the CDR3 is TGTGCCAGCAGCCAAGAGCTTGCGACAGGGGTTGGTGGCTACACCTTC. Its translation is CASSQELATGVGGYTF.

CDR3 nucleotides: TGTGCTAGTGAAAATTGGAGCGGGAGTCCAGATACGCAGTATTTT. It codes for CASENWSGSPDTQYF. The chain recombines TRBV12-5 with TRBJ2-3, with TRBD2 matching over 8 bases. The CDR3 has 15 residues. Trimming took 7 bases from V and 4 from J; bases not matched to a gene: 10. Germline CDR1 is LGHNT and CDR2 is FRNRAP.

The chain carries TRBV13 and TRBJ1-1; the D is unclear. Trimming took off 1 base at V and 0 bases at J, with 6 bases between the two ends. The CDR3 sequence is 14 residues long. Germline CDR1 and CDR2: PRHDT and FYEKMQ (reference sequence). CDR3 in DNA: TGTGCCAGCAGCTTAGTACAGTTGAACACTGAAGCTTTCTTT. Translating it yields CASSLVQLNTEAFF.

This clone was picked up a small number of times. This rearrangement joins TRBV12-3 or TRBV12-4 to TRBJ1-1; D is unclear. The CDR3 totals 13 residues. V lost 7 bases and J lost 0, with 9 bases in between. As DNA, the CDR3 is TGTGCCAGCACCGAGACATTGAACACTGAAGCTTTCTTT. Amino acid sequence: CASTETLNTEAFF.

J is TRBJ2-4 and V is TRBV6-6, with D possibly TRBD1 on 6 matching bases. Per the germline V gene, CDR1 is MNHNY and CDR2 is SVGAGI (reference sequence). The CDR3 loop spans 13 amino acids. V was shortened by 6 bases and J by 8 bases, with 14 bases between the two germline ends. The CDR3 bases are TGTGCCAGCAGGGGTACAGGGTTCGACATTCAGTACTTC. Protein: CASRGTGFDIQYF.

This rearrangement joins TRBV9 to TRBJ2-5, with 8 positions matching TRBD1. Germline CDR1 reads SGDLS; CDR2 reads YYNGEE. V shed 0 bases and J 1 base; nucleotides not matched to a gene: 5. CDR3 length equals 16 residues. CDR3 in DNA: TGTGCCAGCAGCGTAGCCGGGCAGGGGGCCCAAGAGACCCAGTACTTC. Its translation: CASSVAGQGAQETQYF.

The chain recombines TRBV5-1 with TRBJ1-5; D ambiguous. The length of the CDR3 is 15 residues. Germline values: CDR1 SGHRS, CDR2 YFSETQ. V dropped 0 bases and J dropped 0 bases, with 7 bases sitting between them. The CDR3 region has the DNA TGCGCCAGCAGCTTGGGGCAACATAGCAATCAGCCCCAGCATTTT. Translated: CASSLGQHSNQPQHF.

This rearrangement joins TRBV19 to TRBJ2-5; D unresolved. Germline CDR1 reads LNHDA; CDR2 reads SQIVND (reference sequence). The V end lost 4 bases, the J end lost 5 bases, and 11 bases lay between the germline ends. This CDR3 has 13 amino acids. The CDR3 bases are TGTGCCAGTAGTACCCCAGTATGGGAGACCCAGTACTTC. Its protein is CASSTPVWETQYF.

This chain joins TRBV5-6 and TRBJ2-7, with 7 bases matching TRBD1. Germline CDR1 reads SGHDT; CDR2 reads YYEEEE. Trimming at V came to 0 bases and at J to 3 bases, leaving 3 bases not matched to a gene. The CDR3 has 14 residues. The CDR3 DNA is TGTGCCAGCAGCTTGGAAAGGACAGGCTACGAGCAGTACTTC. Translated: CASSLERTGYEQYF.

CDR3 DNA sequence: TGTGCCAGCAGCTGGTGGACAGGGGGCCCCACTGAAGCTTTCTTT. This sequence encodes CASSWWTGGPTEAFF. The rearrangement joins TRBV5-6 to TRBJ1-1, with 11 bases identical to TRBD1. The germline V gene encodes CDR1 SGHDT and CDR2 YYEEEE. The length of the CDR3 is 15 residues. V lost 3 bases, J lost 4 bases, and 5 bases stayed unmatched.

In this sample, this clone turned up once. V gene TRBV19 combines with J gene TRBJ1-2; D perhaps matches TRBD1 (5 bases). The CDR3 has 15 residues. The V end lost 7 bases, the J end lost 3 bases, and 18 bases lay between the germline ends. The germline CDR1 and CDR2 sequences are LNHDA and SQIVND (reference sequence). The DNA of the CDR3 is TGTGCCAGTACTCCTGGACCGGGACTGCACTATGGCTACACCTTC. Translated, it gives CASTPGPGLHYGYTF.

The chain has TRBV6-1 and TRBJ2-1, with TRBD2 matching over 11 bases. Trimming at V came to 4 bases and at J to 0 bases, leaving 5 bases not matched to a gene. The CDR3 is 17 amino acids. Looked up from germline, CDR1 is MNHNS and CDR2 is SASEGT. CDR3 DNA sequence: TGTGCCAGCAGTGGGACTAGCGGGCTTTTCTCCTACAATGAGCAGTTCTTC. This sequence encodes CASSGTSGLFSYNEQFF.

This clone was picked up many times. This CDR3 is CAIHREGGYTF. Here the CDR3 DNA reads TGCGCCATCCACAGGGAGGGTGGCTACACCTTC. The J gene is TRBJ1-2, the V gene TRBV10-2; the D gene is possibly TRBD1 (6 bases). The V gene lost 10 bases and the J gene lost 7 bases, with 13 bases spanning the gap. Germline CDR1 WSHSY, CDR2 SAAADI. The CDR3 contains 11 residues.

The gene calls are TRBV15 and TRBJ1-3; no firm D call. Germline V CDR1 and CDR2: LNHNV, YYDKDF (reference sequence). CDR3 size: 15 residues. V gave up 0 bases and J gave up 2 bases, with 8 bases separating them. The CDR3 nucleotides are TGTGCCACCAGCAGAGATCCACAAGCTGGAAACACCATATATTTT. It codes for CATSRDPQAGNTIYF.

This chain uses TRBV19 with TRBJ1-2, with D tentatively TRBD1 (5 bases). In germline, CDR1 is LNHDA, CDR2 SQIVND (reference sequence). The CDR3 has 14 residues. Trimming took off 2 bases at V and 8 bases at J, with 15 bases between the two ends. Here the CDR3 DNA reads TGTGCCAGTAGTATAACACCAGGGCAAAGGGGCTACACCTTC. This encodes CASSITPGQRGYTF.

The V gene is TRBV7-9, the J gene TRBJ1-2, with TRBD1 identical over 7 bases. The CDR3 length is 14 residues. CDR1 is SEHNR, CDR2 FQNEAQ, per germline (reference sequence). J lost 6 bases, V lost 5 bases, and 9 bases had no gene match. The CDR3 DNA reads as TGTGCCAGCAGCCAACGAGGGGGCGGGGATGGCTACACCTTC. Its translation is CASSQRGGGDGYTF. Together with reference TRBV7-9 and TRBJ1-2, the CDR3 gives the full variable domain: DTGVSQNPRHKITKRGQNVTFRCDPISEHNRLYWYRQTLGQGPEFLTYFQNEAQLEKSRLLSDRFSAERPKGSFSTLEIQRTEQGDSAMYLCASSQRGGGDGYTFGSGTRLTVV.

V usage is TRBV2 and J usage is TRBJ1-5; unclear D gene. CDR3 size: 11 residues. Germline CDR1 and CDR2: SNHLY and FYNNEI. Trimming took off 6 bases at V and 7 bases at J, with 7 bases between the two ends. The CDR3 nucleotides read TGTGCCAGCAGGGTAGCACAGCCCCAGCATTTT. It encodes CASRVAQPQHF.